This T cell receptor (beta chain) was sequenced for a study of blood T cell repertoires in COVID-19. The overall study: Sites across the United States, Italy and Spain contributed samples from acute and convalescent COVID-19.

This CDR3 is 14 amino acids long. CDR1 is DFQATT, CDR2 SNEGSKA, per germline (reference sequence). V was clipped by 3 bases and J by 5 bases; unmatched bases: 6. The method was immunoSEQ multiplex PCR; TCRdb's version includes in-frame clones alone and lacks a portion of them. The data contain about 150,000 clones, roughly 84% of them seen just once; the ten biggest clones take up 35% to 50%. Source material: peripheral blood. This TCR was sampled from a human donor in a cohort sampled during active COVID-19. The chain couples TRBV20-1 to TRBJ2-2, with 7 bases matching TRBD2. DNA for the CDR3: TGCAGTGCTAGTAGAAGGGAGGGAACCGGGGAGCTGTTTTTT. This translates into CSASRREGTGELFF.